These 12 T cell receptor beta chains share one sample of origin, sequenced in a study of blood T cell repertoires in COVID-19. Only in-frame clones appear in the TCRdb table, and some are missing; sequencing was by immunoSEQ multiplex PCR. The sample carries roughly 55,000 clones, less than 90% recorded once. The sample comprised peripheral blood. These receptors originate from a woman aged 55-69 years with acute or convalescent COVID-19.

The chain joins TRBV5-1 to TRBJ2-1; 11 bases fit TRBD1. The CDR3 totals 16 residues. Germline CDR1 and CDR2: SGHRS and YFSETQ. After removal of 3 bases from V and 5 bases from J, the junction contained 7 bases not matched to a gene. The CDR3 nucleotides are TGCGCCAGCAGCTCGTCGAGGGACAGGGGGAACAATGAGCAGTTCTTC. Amino acid sequence: CASSSSRDRGNNEQFF.

This chain uses TRBV21-1 with TRBJ2-2; the D call TRBD1 from the table was never checked on the DNA. TRBV21-1 is classified as a pseudogene. This CDR3 is built from 19 residues. The CDR3 nucleotides read TGTGCCAGCAACGACTGGGACAGGGTTAGGAGACGGGACACCGGGGAGCTGTTTTTT. As protein: CASNDWDRVRRRDTGELFF.

The J gene is TRBJ1-1, the V gene TRBV18; D unresolved. The CDR3 consists of 13 residues. Germline CDR1 is KGHSH and CDR2 is LQKENI. V lost 0 bases, J lost 9 bases, and 11 bases lay in between. The CDR3 loop is CASSPPTGFQAFF. The CDR3 DNA sequence: TGTGCCAGCTCACCACCGACGGGTTTTCAAGCTTTCTTT.

J is TRBJ2-5 and V is TRBV12-3 or TRBV12-4; 7 nucleotides line up with TRBD1. The CDR3 extends over 12 amino acids. Trimming at V came to 4 bases and at J to 14 bases, leaving 10 bases not matched to a gene. CDR3 nucleotide sequence: TGTGCCAGCAGTTCGTCCGGGACAGAAAAATACTTC. Amino acid sequence: CASSSSGTEKYF.

This chain links TRBV12-3 or TRBV12-4 with TRBJ1-2; D is unclear. The CDR3 has 11 amino acids. The V end was cut by 6 bases, the J end by 12 bases, with 14 bases between. The CDR3 here is CASRQYQTNTF. DNA for the CDR3: TGTGCCAGCAGACAATACCAAACTAACACCTTC.

V is TRBV28 and J is TRBJ2-1; tentatively, D is TRBD2 (6 bases). From germline, CDR1 is MDHEN and CDR2 SYDVKM. The V end was cut by 7 bases, the J end by 3 bases, with 16 bases between. The CDR3 is made up of 15 amino acids. The CDR3 is CASNPPGVLYNEQFF. The CDR3 DNA reads as TGTGCCAGCAACCCACCGGGGGTTCTCTACAATGAGCAGTTCTTC.

V and J are TRBV15 and TRBJ1-5; 11 bases are a match to TRBD1. Germline CDR1 LNHNV, CDR2 YYDKDF (reference sequence). V shed 3 bases, J shed 3 bases, and the junction held 4 bases outside the gene matches. This CDR3 spans 16 amino acids. The chain's CDR3 is CATSRGDRGYNQPQHF. CDR3 nucleotides: TGTGCCACCAGCAGGGGGGACAGGGGGTACAATCAGCCCCAGCATTTT.

The chain is built from TRBV20-1 and TRBJ1-4; D unclear. V lost 3 bases and J 10 bases, leaving 15 bases between the germline ends. The CDR3 covers 13 residues. Germline V lookup: CDR1 DFQATT, CDR2 SNEGSKA (reference sequence). CDR3 loop: CSASRVEKAKLFF. DNA for the CDR3: TGCAGTGCTAGTCGGGTAGAAAAGGCAAAACTGTTTTTT.

This clone was seen a few times. The CDR3 spells CASSQVVSYGYTF. The CDR3 coding sequence is TGCGCCAGCAGCCAAGTGGTGAGCTATGGCTACACCTTC. V and J are TRBV4-1 and TRBJ1-2; D unclear. CDR1 is MGHRA, CDR2 YSYEKL, per germline. Trimming took 1 base from V and 4 from J, leaving 7 bases between them. This CDR3 is built from 13 residues.

J is TRBJ1-1 and V is TRBV15; no clear D gene. CDR1 LNHNV and CDR2 YYDKDF come from the germline V gene (reference sequence). Trimming took 0 bases from V and 1 from J, leaving 6 bases between them. CDR3 length: 14 residues. CDR3 sequence (DNA): TGTGCCACCAGCAGAGATCCGGGGAACACTGAAGCTTTCTTT. It codes for CATSRDPGNTEAFF.

The rearrangement joins TRBV28 to TRBJ2-7; D may be TRBD2 (7 bases). Germline V gene sequence: CDR1 MDHEN, CDR2 SYDVKM. The CDR3 runs 14 residues. The V end lost 6 bases, the J end lost 3 bases, and 15 bases lay between the germline ends. The DNA for the CDR3 is TGTGCCAGCAGACCTGGGGGGGCCCACTACGAGCAGTACTTC. Protein product: CASRPGGAHYEQYF.

The rearrangement links TRBV28 to TRBJ1-5; 7 positions agree with TRBD1. The germline CDR1 and CDR2 sequences are MDHEN and SYDVKM. J was trimmed by 4 bases and V by 6 bases; bases with no gene match: 9. This CDR3 contains 15 residues. Here the CDR3 reads CASRRRDRPNQPQHF. The CDR3 nucleotides read TGTGCCAGCAGGCGTCGGGACAGACCAAATCAGCCCCAGCATTTT.